Following are 23 T cell receptor beta chains from one sample sequenced in a study of OX40 agonist ivuxolimab in advanced cancers. Method: immunoSEQ multiplex PCR; TCRdb's copy keeps in-frame clones and lacks some. Of 65,000 to 90,000 clones listed, more than 80% are singletons. This sample comprised CD4+ or CD8+ T cells sorted from blood, obtained in a trial of the OX40 agonist ivuxolimab. All receptors derive from an adult with an advanced solid tumor such as melanoma, head and neck, liver or kidney cancer.

This clone has more than one count but fewer than ten. In DNA form, the CDR3 reads TGTGCCAGCAGTGAACTTAGCGGGAGCACAGATACGCAGTATTTT. Its protein product is CASSELSGSTDTQYF. The chain is built from TRBV6-1 and TRBJ2-3, with TRBD2 matching over 7 bases. This CDR3 contains 15 residues. Per germline, CDR1 MNHNS and CDR2 SASEGT. The ends lost 2 bases at V and 0 bases at J; junction bases unmatched: 2.

The chain employs TRBV28 and TRBJ1-3; the match to TRBD1 covers 10 bases. Trimming cost V 3 bases and J 2 bases; bases outside gene matches: 7. This CDR3 contains 17 residues. CDR1 is MDHEN and CDR2 is SYDVKM in the germline V gene. The CDR3 spells CASSFPRQGAAGNTIYF. Here the CDR3 DNA reads TGTGCCAGCAGTTTTCCCCGACAGGGGGCGGCTGGAAACACCATATATTTT.

This chain joins TRBV6-1 and TRBJ1-1; maybe TRBD1 (5 bases). The ends were cut back, 6 bases at V and 5 bases at J, with 13 bases in the middle. CDR1 and CDR2 from the germline V gene are MNHNS and SASEGT. The CDR3 contains 13 residues. The CDR3 loop reads CASSDWGTTEAFF. The DNA for the CDR3 is TGTGCCAGCAGCGACTGGGGGACGACTGAAGCTTTCTTT.

The genes are TRBV29-1 and TRBJ2-7, with D possibly being TRBD2 (5 bases). The V gene lost 3 bases and the J gene lost 7 bases, with 22 bases spanning the gap. Germline values: CDR1 SQVTM, CDR2 ANQGSEA. This CDR3 has 15 residues. For the CDR3, the DNA is TGCAGCGTTGATGACCCCGGTGGCCCGCCGGGGGAGCAGTACTTC. Its translation is CSVDDPGGPPGEQYF.

This clone showed up just a few times. This chain joins TRBV5-1 and TRBJ2-1, with D tentatively TRBD2 (5 bases). The germline CDR1 and CDR2 sequences are SGHRS and YFSETQ. V dropped 4 bases and J dropped 3 bases, with 14 bases sitting between them. The CDR3 covers 15 residues. CDR3 amino acids: CASSLDLNRYNEQFF. The CDR3, as DNA: TGCGCCAGCAGCCTGGACTTAAACCGCTACAATGAGCAGTTCTTC.

The chain employs TRBV12-2 and TRBJ1-5; the table's D call, TRBD1, was not checked against the DNA. TRBV12-2 is a pseudogene segment. The CDR3 sequence is 16 residues long. The CDR3 reads CASRPPGTVSNQPQHF. In DNA form, the CDR3 reads TGTGCAAGTCGCCCGCCCGGGACAGTAAGCAATCAGCCCCAGCATTTT.

The CDR3 here is CASSLFRGLNYGYTF. CDR3 DNA: TGTGCCAGCAGCTTGTTTAGGGGCCTAAACTATGGCTACACCTTC. V gene TRBV5-4 combines with J gene TRBJ1-2; D might be TRBD1 (5 bases). V lost 1 base and J 2 bases, leaving 12 bases between the germline ends. From germline, CDR1 is SGHNT and CDR2 YYREEE (reference sequence). The CDR3 has 15 amino acids.

This chain joins TRBV27 and TRBJ2-3; tentative D call: TRBD2 (6 bases). Germline CDR1 and CDR2: MNHEY and SMNVEV (reference sequence). The CDR3 contains 11 residues. V lost 7 bases and J lost 5, with 7 bases in between. CDR3 in amino acids: CASNGGDTQYF. CDR3 DNA: TGTGCCAGCAACGGGGGAGATACGCAGTATTTT.

The chain is built from TRBV19 and TRBJ2-7; 11 bases agree with TRBD1. Germline V CDR1 and CDR2: LNHDA, SQIVND (reference sequence). V lost 11 bases, J lost 7 bases, and 16 bases stayed unmatched. The CDR3 is made up of 15 amino acids. The CDR3 DNA reads TGTGCCTCCTCCCCCGGGACAGGGGGGTCATGGGAGCAGTACTTC. This codes for CASSPGTGGSWEQYF. Full variable domain (remainder filled in from reference TRBV19 and TRBJ2-7): DGGITQSPKYLFRKEGQNVTLSCEQNLNHDAMYWYRQDPGQGLRLIYYSQIVNDFQKGDIAEGYSVSREKKESFPLTVTSAQKNPTAFYLCASSPGTGGSWEQYFGPGTRLTVT.

The chain is built from TRBV10-1 and TRBJ2-3; 7 bases agree with TRBD1. V lost 8 bases to trimming and J lost 1 base; unmatched junction nucleotides: 15. This CDR3 comprises 17 residues. Per germline, CDR1 WNHNN and CDR2 SYGVQD (reference sequence). This CDR3 reads CASLDDREAGRTDTQYF. The CDR3 nucleotides read TGCGCCAGCCTCGACGACAGGGAAGCTGGCCGCACAGATACGCAGTATTTT.

The J gene is TRBJ2-2, the V gene TRBV6-6, with D perhaps matching TRBD1 or TRBD2 (5 bases each). This CDR3 has 11 amino acids. The germline V and J ends were trimmed by 11 bases and 9 bases, with 13 bases remaining between them. Germline values: CDR1 MNHNY, CDR2 SVGAGI (reference sequence). This CDR3 is CAGGGDRELFF. CDR3 DNA sequence: TGTGCCGGGGGTGGGGACCGGGAGCTGTTTTTT.

This chain connects TRBV30 to TRBJ2-7; D not certain. Trimming took off 0 bases at V and 4 bases at J, with 13 bases between the two ends. Germline-derived CDR1 and CDR2 are GTSNPN and SVGIG (reference sequence). The CDR3 loop spans 14 amino acids. This chain's CDR3 is CAWSVHNAVYEQYF. CDR3 coding DNA: TGTGCCTGGAGTGTACATAACGCCGTTTACGAGCAGTACTTC.

The chain links TRBV5-4 to TRBJ2-1; 13 bases map to TRBD2. The V gene's germline CDR1 is SGHNT and CDR2 YYREEE (reference sequence). The CDR3 consists of 15 residues. The V segment lost 5 bases and the J segment 7 bases; nucleotides outside the gene matches: 6. The CDR3 region has the DNA TGTGCCAGCAGTCCGGGACTAGCGGGATTAAATGAGCAGTTCTTC. Encoded protein: CASSPGLAGLNEQFF.

The genes are TRBV6-1 and TRBJ2-7, with 11 bases that match TRBD1. The CDR3 totals 14 residues. Germline lookup yields CDR1 MNHNS and CDR2 SASEGT. V dropped 8 bases and J dropped 1; count of bases not matched to a gene: 4. The CDR3, as DNA: TGTGCCAGCGGTGGACAGGGGGCTTCCTACGAGCAGTACTTC. It translates to CASGGQGASYEQYF.

This clone was found a few times. V usage is TRBV11-2 and J usage is TRBJ2-2; D unclear. Germline CDR1 is SGHAT and CDR2 is FQNNGV. V lost 5 bases and J 1 base, leaving 2 bases between the germline ends. The CDR3 is 12 amino acids. The CDR3 sequence: CASSQNTGELFF. The CDR3 nucleotides read TGTGCCAGCAGCCAGAACACCGGGGAGCTGTTTTTT.

The chain links TRBV4-1 to TRBJ2-3; D call uncertain. The CDR3 contains 14 residues. Trimming removed 1 base at V and 5 bases at J, with 10 bases between. In germline, CDR1 is MGHRA, CDR2 YSYEKL. The CDR3 DNA is TGCGCCAGCAGCCAAGGGCAGACCATAGATACGCAGTATTTT. This codes for CASSQGQTIDTQYF.

V is TRBV7-9 and J is TRBJ2-1, with 11 bases lining up with TRBD2. Germline lookup yields CDR1 SEHNR and CDR2 FQNEAQ (reference sequence). V gave up 5 bases and J gave up 3 bases; unmatched junction bases: 3. This CDR3 region has 15 residues. For the CDR3, the DNA is TGTGCCAGCAGCCTTAGCGGGGGGGTCTACAATGAGCAGTTCTTC. Its translation: CASSLSGGVYNEQFF.

The chain carries TRBV6-1 and TRBJ1-4; D might be TRBD1 (5 bases). CDR1 MNHNS and CDR2 SASEGT come from the germline V gene. The CDR3 is made up of 14 amino acids. The V end was cut by 4 bases, the J end by 7 bases, with 13 bases between. CDR3 nucleotides: TGTGCCAGCAGTGGTAGGGGTAGCGGTGAAAAACTGTTTTTT. Its translation is CASSGRGSGEKLFF.

CDR3 sequence: CAISEGTTGNTIYF. CDR3 in DNA: TGTGCCATCAGTGAGGGGACAACTGGAAACACCATATATTTT. The chain carries TRBV10-3 and TRBJ1-3; D may be TRBD1 (6 bases). The CDR3 spans 14 residues. V was shortened by 2 bases and J by 2 bases, with 7 bases between the two germline ends. CDR1 is ENHRY and CDR2 is SYGVKD in the germline V gene.

V usage is TRBV2 and J usage is TRBJ2-1, with 8 bases that match TRBD2. CDR1 and CDR2 from the germline V gene are SNHLY and FYNNEI. This CDR3 contains 15 residues. J was trimmed by 6 bases and V by 3 bases; bases with no gene match: 7. CDR3 sequence reads: CASSDRAGGLNEQFF. CDR3 bases: TGTGCCAGCAGTGATCGGGCGGGGGGCCTCAATGAGCAGTTCTTC.

In this sample, this clone turned up a few times. The chain recombines TRBV5-8 with TRBJ1-2; D is unclear. The CDR3 contains 14 residues. The V and J ends lost 4 bases and 6 bases respectively, with 16 bases between them. Germline V CDR1 and CDR2: SGHTS, YDEGEE. Written as DNA, the CDR3 is TGTGCCAGCAGCCAGTGGACGGGAGGAGATGGCTACACCTTC. Translating it yields CASSQWTGGDGYTF.

The V call is TRBV19, the J call TRBJ2-1; D call uncertain. Germline values: CDR1 LNHDA, CDR2 SQIVND (reference sequence). The CDR3 totals 11 residues. Deletions cut 10 bases from V and 4 bases from J, with 8 bases between. The CDR3 nucleotides are TGTGCCACCTACAGATACAATGAGCAGTTCTTC. Protein product: CATYRYNEQFF.

The chain links TRBV14 to TRBJ2-5, with D perhaps TRBD2 (5 bases). The CDR3 extends over 14 amino acids. Trimming took off 0 bases at V and 5 bases at J, with 10 bases between the two ends. Germline lookup yields CDR1 SGHDN and CDR2 FVKESK. CDR3 loop: CASSQERGLETQYF. The CDR3 nucleotides are TGTGCCAGCAGCCAAGAACGGGGTTTGGAGACCCAGTACTTC.